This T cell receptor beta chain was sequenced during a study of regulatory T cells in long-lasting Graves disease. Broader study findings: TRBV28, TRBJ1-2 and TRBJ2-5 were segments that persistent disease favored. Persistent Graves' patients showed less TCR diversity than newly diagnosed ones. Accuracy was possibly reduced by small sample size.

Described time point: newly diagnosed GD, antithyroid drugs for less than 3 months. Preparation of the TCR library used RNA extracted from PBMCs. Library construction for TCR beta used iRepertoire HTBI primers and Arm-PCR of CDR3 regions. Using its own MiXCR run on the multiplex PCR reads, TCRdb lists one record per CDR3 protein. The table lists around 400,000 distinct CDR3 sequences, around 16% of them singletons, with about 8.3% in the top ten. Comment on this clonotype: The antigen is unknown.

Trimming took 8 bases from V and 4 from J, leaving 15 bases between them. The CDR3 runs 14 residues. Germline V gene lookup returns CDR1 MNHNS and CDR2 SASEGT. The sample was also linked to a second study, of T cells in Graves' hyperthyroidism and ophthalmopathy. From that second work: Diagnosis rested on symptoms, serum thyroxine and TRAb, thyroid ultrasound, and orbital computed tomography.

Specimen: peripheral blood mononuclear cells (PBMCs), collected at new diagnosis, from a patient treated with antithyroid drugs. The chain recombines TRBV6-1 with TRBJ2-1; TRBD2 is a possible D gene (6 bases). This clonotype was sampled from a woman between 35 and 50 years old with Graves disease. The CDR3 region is CASWVGGVYNEQFF. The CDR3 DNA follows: TGTGCCAGCTGGGTAGGAGGGGTGTACAATGAGCAGTTCTTC.